Below are 25 T cell receptor beta chains sequenced from a single sample in a study of blood T cell repertoires in COVID-19. TCRdb's table, derived via immunoSEQ multiplex PCR, lists solely in-frame clones and lacks some. This table has 110,000 or so clones, 85% appearing once. The source material was peripheral blood. Every receptor here comes from a human donor in a cohort sampled during active COVID-19.

This clone was counted only a few times. The CDR3 is CASSSLGLAYEQYF. CDR3 coding DNA: TGTGCCAGCAGTTCCCTCGGACTAGCCTACGAGCAGTACTTC. The V gene is TRBV6-6, the J gene TRBJ2-7; TRBD2 aligns across 7 bases. Trimming at V came to 4 bases and at J to 2 bases, leaving 5 bases not matched to a gene. In germline, CDR1 is MNHNY, CDR2 SVGAGI (reference sequence). CDR3 length: 14 amino acids.

The J gene is TRBJ1-2, the V gene TRBV12-3 or TRBV12-4; perhaps TRBD1 as D (5 bases). V lost 7 bases and J 3 bases, leaving 12 bases between the germline ends. The CDR3 has 13 residues. CDR3 DNA: TGTGCCAGCACCGCAGGGATTGACTATGGCTACACCTTC. Protein: CASTAGIDYGYTF.

The chain carries TRBV21-1 and TRBJ2-1; the table's D call of TRBD2 was not tested on the DNA. TRBV21-1 is shown as a pseudogene. This CDR3 spans 18 amino acids. The CDR3 sequence: CASSRQGSGGLFRNEQFF. The CDR3 DNA sequence: TGTGCCAGCAGCAGGCAAGGGAGCGGGGGGCTTTTTCGCAATGAGCAGTTCTTC.

The chain links TRBV19 to TRBJ2-7, with D possibly TRBD1 on 5 matching bases. This CDR3 comprises 13 residues. Trimming cost V 4 bases and J 4 bases, with 11 bases left between them. CDR1 and CDR2 from the germline V gene are LNHDA and SQIVND (reference sequence). The CDR3 spells CASSTPQAYEQYF. Written as DNA, the CDR3 is TGTGCCAGTAGTACGCCACAGGCTTACGAGCAGTACTTC.

V and J are TRBV4-3 and TRBJ2-5; 13 bases line up with TRBD2. The better agreement between TRBJ2-7 and the DNA end casts doubt on the J call. This CDR3 is 16 amino acids long. Germline values: CDR1 LGHNA, CDR2 YSLEER. The CDR3 sequence: CASSQDLTSGGDEQYF. The CDR3, as DNA: TGCGCCAGCAGCCAAGATCTTACTAGCGGGGGGGACGAGCAGTACTTC.

The table lists this clone with a count of one. The chain is built from TRBV11-3 and TRBJ1-3; unclear D gene. CDR1 is SGHNT and CDR2 is YENEEA in the germline V gene. V lost 3 bases, J lost 1 base, and 4 bases lay in between. The CDR3 consists of 13 residues. CDR3 coding DNA: TGTGCCAGCAGCTTTTATTCTGGAAACACCATATATTTT. Translating gives CASSFYSGNTIYF.

The chain joins TRBV15 to TRBJ2-7; 7 bases are a match to TRBD1. The trim removed 0 bases at V and 0 bases at J, leaving 11 bases unmatched. Germline loops: CDR1 LNHNV, CDR2 YYDKDF (reference sequence). This CDR3 has 18 residues. This chain's CDR3 is CATSRDRQTGKSSYEQYF. The CDR3 DNA is TGTGCCACCAGCAGAGATCGGCAGACAGGGAAAAGCTCCTACGAGCAGTACTTC.

The chain carries TRBV28 and TRBJ1-5, with D uncertain. The V gene lost 8 bases and the J gene lost 0 bases, with 17 bases spanning the gap. CDR3 length: 16 amino acids. Looked up from germline, CDR1 is MDHEN and CDR2 is SYDVKM. For the CDR3, the DNA is TGTGCCAGCTCCCCCCTGACAACTTATAGCAATCAGCCCCAGCATTTT. Translating gives CASSPLTTYSNQPQHF.

This chain joins TRBV30 and TRBJ2-1, with 7 bases identical to TRBD2. The CDR3 sequence is 17 residues long. Germline-derived CDR1 and CDR2 are GTSNPN and SVGIG (reference sequence). The ends lost 2 bases at V and 4 bases at J; junction bases unmatched: 14. The CDR3: CAWSLRLGGGIYNEQFF. DNA of the CDR3: TGTGCCTGGAGTTTACGCCTCGGCGGGGGTATATACAATGAGCAGTTCTTC. The whole variable domain, filled in from reference TRBV30 and TRBJ2-1, reads SQTIHQWPATLVQPVGSPLSLECTVEGTSNPNLYWYRQAAGRGLQLLFYSVGIGQISSEVPQNLSASRPQDRQFILSSKKLLLSDSGFYLCAWSLRLGGGIYNEQFFGPGTRLTVL.

The V gene is TRBV7-2, the J gene TRBJ1-1, with 7 bases fitting TRBD1. Germline CDR1 and CDR2: SGHTA and FQGNSA. J gave up 2 bases and V 1 base, and 4 bases lay outside the gene matches. The CDR3 is 15 residues long. CDR3 sequence reads: CASSLGGTANTEAFF. The CDR3 nucleotides are TGTGCCAGCAGCTTAGGTGGGACAGCTAACACTGAAGCTTTCTTT.

This chain joins TRBV4-1 and TRBJ1-1, with 8 bases identical to TRBD1. V lost 4 bases to trimming and J lost 7 bases; unmatched junction nucleotides: 2. The germline CDR1 and CDR2 sequences are MGHRA and YSYEKL. The CDR3 has 12 residues. The CDR3 region is CASSRDRREAFF. In nucleotides, the CDR3 is TGCGCCAGCAGCCGGGACAGGCGTGAAGCTTTCTTT.

This sequence joins TRBV7-2 and TRBJ1-5; 7 bases fit TRBD1. Trimming took 0 bases from V and 6 from J; bases not matched to a gene: 2. Germline assignment: CDR1 SGHTA and CDR2 FQGNSA. The CDR3 is made up of 14 amino acids. CDR3 bases: TGTGCCAGCAGCTTAGCCGGACAGGTTCAGCCCCAGCATTTT. As protein: CASSLAGQVQPQHF.

The chain carries TRBV28 and TRBJ1-1; D is undetermined. Germline loops: CDR1 MDHEN, CDR2 SYDVKM. The CDR3 totals 12 residues. Trimming shortened V by 3 bases and J by 10 bases, and 12 bases separated the two germline ends. Here the CDR3 reads CASSLSLGGAFF. The DNA for the CDR3 is TGTGCCAGCAGTTTGTCACTTGGTGGAGCTTTCTTT.

This clone was seen a handful of times. This chain uses TRBV5-1 with TRBJ2-7, with D tentatively TRBD1 (6 bases). V lost 4 bases and J 0 bases, leaving 11 bases between the germline ends. Germline CDR1 SGHRS, CDR2 YFSETQ. The CDR3 consists of 14 residues. Here the CDR3 DNA reads TGCGCCAGCAGCAACGGACAGCCCTCCTACGAGCAGTACTTC. This sequence encodes CASSNGQPSYEQYF. Combining the CDR3 with reference TRBV5-1 and TRBJ2-7 gives the whole variable domain KAGVTQTPRYLIKTRGQQVTLSCSPISGHRSVSWYQQTPGQGLQFLFEYFSETQRNKGNFPGRFSGRQFSNSRSEMNVSTLELGDSALYLCASSNGQPSYEQYFGPGTRLTVT.

The genes are TRBV25-1 and TRBJ1-2; D ambiguous. The CDR3 spans 14 residues. Trimming pared 3 bases from V and 8 bases from J, leaving 16 bases between. Germline loops: CDR1 MGHDK, CDR2 SYGVNS. The CDR3 coding sequence is TGTGCCAGCAGTGACGGGGTACAAAGTCGGGGCTACACCTTC. As protein: CASSDGVQSRGYTF.

This chain links TRBV28 with TRBJ2-1; 11 nucleotides agree with TRBD2. Trimming took 6 bases from V and 4 from J; bases not matched to a gene: 5. The V gene's germline CDR1 is MDHEN and CDR2 SYDVKM. The CDR3 loop spans 15 amino acids. CDR3 region: CASSSPSGGYNEQFF. CDR3 in DNA: TGTGCCAGCAGCTCGCCTAGCGGGGGGTACAATGAGCAGTTCTTC.

The genes are TRBV19 and TRBJ1-1; the D gene is possibly TRBD1 (6 bases). V lost 2 bases to trimming and J lost 5 bases, with 12 bases between them. The CDR3 runs 14 residues. CDR1 and CDR2 from the germline V gene are LNHDA and SQIVND (reference sequence). CDR3 DNA sequence: TGTGCCAGTAGTATAAAGGGGGAGGGTACTGAAGCTTTCTTT. This sequence encodes CASSIKGEGTEAFF.

The CDR3 coding sequence is TGTGCCAGCCGATCCCACAGGGGGCAGGATTCCTACGAGCAGTACTTC. Amino acid sequence: CASRSHRGQDSYEQYF. This sequence joins TRBV6-6 and TRBJ2-7, with 9 bases matching TRBD1. Germline V gives CDR1 MNHNY, CDR2 SVGAGI (reference sequence). The junction had 12 bases not matched to a gene; V was cut back by 8 bases and J by 1 base. This CDR3 is built from 16 residues.

This chain connects TRBV6-6 to TRBJ1-1; 7 nucleotides align to TRBD1. The germline V gene has CDR1 MNHNY and CDR2 SVGAGI (reference sequence). The CDR3 has 17 residues. V lost 5 bases, J lost 4 bases, and 16 bases stayed unmatched. The CDR3 DNA reads as TGTGCCAGCAGTCCGAGGGGACAGCCTAGAGTTAGCACTGAAGCTTTCTTT. This sequence encodes CASSPRGQPRVSTEAFF.

This clone was recorded a few times. This chain joins TRBV14 and TRBJ1-6, with a tentative D call TRBD1 (6 bases). Germline-derived CDR1 and CDR2 are SGHDN and FVKESK. The CDR3 has 17 amino acids. V was trimmed by 1 base and J by 7 bases, leaving 17 bases between them. CDR3: CASSQVPQGAWNSPLHF. The CDR3 nucleotides read TGTGCCAGCAGCCAAGTCCCACAGGGAGCATGGAATTCACCCCTCCACTTT.

The rearrangement uses TRBV6-5 and TRBJ1-1; perhaps TRBD1 as D (5 bases). The length of the CDR3 is 15 residues. Per the germline V gene, CDR1 is MNHEY and CDR2 is SVGAGI. The V end lost 6 bases, the J end lost 1 base, and 15 bases lay between the germline ends. The CDR3 sequence: CASSRSPTGNTEAFF. In DNA, the CDR3 is TGTGCCAGCAGCCGTAGCCCTACAGGGAACACTGAAGCTTTCTTT.

This clone was recorded a few times. J is TRBJ2-3 and V is TRBV10-3, with 8 bases identical to TRBD1. CDR1 is ENHRY and CDR2 is SYGVKD in the germline V gene. Trimming at V came to 6 bases and at J to 3 bases, leaving 11 bases not matched to a gene. The length of the CDR3 is 16 residues. CDR3 sequence reads: CAIRRTGSSPTDTQYF. Written as DNA, the CDR3 is TGTGCCATCAGGAGGACAGGGTCGTCTCCTACAGATACGCAGTATTTT.

The chain uses TRBV6-5 and TRBJ2-5; possibly TRBD1 for D (6 bases). CDR1 and CDR2 (germline): MNHEY, SVGAGI. The CDR3 runs 14 residues. V was cut by 5 bases and J by 1 base, with 11 bases left in between. The CDR3 nucleotides read TGTGCCAGCAGTCGTACAGGGACCCAAGAGACCCAGTACTTC. This codes for CASSRTGTQETQYF.

The CDR3 spells CASSYSKGQTYSGANVLTF. The CDR3 region has the DNA TGTGCCAGCAGTTACTCGAAGGGACAGACTTACTCTGGGGCCAACGTCCTGACTTTC. This chain connects TRBV6-2 or TRBV6-3 to TRBJ2-6; 7 positions match TRBD1. Per the germline V gene, CDR1 is MNHEY and CDR2 is SVGEGT. J was trimmed by 0 bases and V by 0 bases; bases with no gene match: 8. The CDR3 runs to 19 residues.

This clone was picked up one time. The J gene is TRBJ1-4, the V gene TRBV10-3; no reliable D call. This CDR3 comprises 13 residues. Germline lookup yields CDR1 ENHRY and CDR2 SYGVKD. Trimming cost V 6 bases and J 8 bases, with 13 bases left between them. The CDR3 nucleotides are TGTGCCATCAGGGGCGGGTTAGGGGAAAAACTGTTTTTT. Its translation: CAIRGGLGEKLFF.